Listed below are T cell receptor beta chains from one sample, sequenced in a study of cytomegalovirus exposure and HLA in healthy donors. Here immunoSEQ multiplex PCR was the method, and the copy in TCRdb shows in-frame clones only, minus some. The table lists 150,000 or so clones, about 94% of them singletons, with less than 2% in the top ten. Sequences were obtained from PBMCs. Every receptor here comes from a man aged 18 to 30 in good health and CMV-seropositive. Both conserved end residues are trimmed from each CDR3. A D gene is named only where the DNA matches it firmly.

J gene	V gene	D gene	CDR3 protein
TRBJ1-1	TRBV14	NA	ASSLSGALKAF
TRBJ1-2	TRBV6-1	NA	ASSDLREPLNYGYT
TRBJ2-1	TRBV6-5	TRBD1	ASSPTGGRNEQF
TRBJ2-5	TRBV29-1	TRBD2	SVEGRGLEYQETQY
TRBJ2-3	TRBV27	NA	ASSGHSSTDTQY
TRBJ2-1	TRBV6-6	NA	ASSYVEEQF
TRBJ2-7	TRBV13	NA	ASSLGGGDYEQY
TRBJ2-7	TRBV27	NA	ASSLLSSYEQY
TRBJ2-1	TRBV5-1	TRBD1	ASSQETGGADNEQF
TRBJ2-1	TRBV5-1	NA	ASSLIGAGNEQF
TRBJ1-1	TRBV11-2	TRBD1	ASSLEGTGNTEAF
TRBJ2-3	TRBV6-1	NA	ASPIQGQVADTQY
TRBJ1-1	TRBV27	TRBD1	ASSFYDRGRAGNTEAF
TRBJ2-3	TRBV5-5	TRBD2	ASSATLAAGGTDTQY
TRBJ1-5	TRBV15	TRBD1	ATSRGLRGQAEYSNQPQH
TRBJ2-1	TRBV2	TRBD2	ATIHPTGLAFEQF
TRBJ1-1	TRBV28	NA	ASSLRGMNTEAF
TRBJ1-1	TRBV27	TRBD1	ASRDRPNTEAF
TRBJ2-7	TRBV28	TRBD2	ASSRGLSGRTYEQY
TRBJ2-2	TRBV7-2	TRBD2	ASSLYSSGTTTRELF
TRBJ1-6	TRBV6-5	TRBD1	ASSRQGLNSPLH
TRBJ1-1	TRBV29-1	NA	SVEDGNTEAF
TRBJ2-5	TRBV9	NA	ASSVSWPTRPYQETQY
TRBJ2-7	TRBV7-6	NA	ASSLGVGTYEQY
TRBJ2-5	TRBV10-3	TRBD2	AILSREGETQY
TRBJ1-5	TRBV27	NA	ASGKLRNQPQH
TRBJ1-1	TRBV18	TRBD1	ASSPDRGTEAF
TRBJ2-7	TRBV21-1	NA	ASSKVRTGTYEQY
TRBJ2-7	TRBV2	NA	ASSEEGRSSYEQY
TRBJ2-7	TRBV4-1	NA	ASSQGWGRSSYEQY
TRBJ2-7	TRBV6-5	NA	ASSGWGGNEQY
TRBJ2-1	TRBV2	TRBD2	ASRIRGWREGGNEQF
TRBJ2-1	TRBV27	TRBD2	ASGLGTSGVYNEQF
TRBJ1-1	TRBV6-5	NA	ASSSLQVNTEAF
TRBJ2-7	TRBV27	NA	ATQLTGRGREQY
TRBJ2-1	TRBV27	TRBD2	ASKALAGYNEQF